What follows describes a single T cell receptor beta chain. Its antigen is still unknown. V was clipped by 1 base and J by 8 bases, with 18 bases between them. The CDR3 has 15 residues. Germline CDR1 is MGHRA and CDR2 is YSYEKL. This entry comes from a study of shared clonotypes between healthy human individuals. Study-wide context: The composition of the donors was two women and a few men aged 18 to 49.

General observations from the study: Exclusively blood specimens were collected; tissue repertoires likely differ.

The material for each subset, its genomic DNA, was split evenly across several immunoSEQ plates. Clones were sequenced by immunoSEQ multiplex PCR, and TCRdb holds only the in-frame ones, with some missing. This sample has 450,000 or so clones, with around 77% found just once. The V call is TRBV4-1, the J call TRBJ2-7; possible D gene TRBD2, 6 bases. The TCR sequence derives from a woman aged 40 to 50 in good health. Some clones in this sample may be carry-over from other donors' samples. Sequencing input: PBMCs. CDR3 nucleotide sequence: TGCGCCAGCAGCCAAGCTAAGGAGGGCCCCTCCAAGCAGTACTTC. This encodes CASSQAKEGPSKQYF.